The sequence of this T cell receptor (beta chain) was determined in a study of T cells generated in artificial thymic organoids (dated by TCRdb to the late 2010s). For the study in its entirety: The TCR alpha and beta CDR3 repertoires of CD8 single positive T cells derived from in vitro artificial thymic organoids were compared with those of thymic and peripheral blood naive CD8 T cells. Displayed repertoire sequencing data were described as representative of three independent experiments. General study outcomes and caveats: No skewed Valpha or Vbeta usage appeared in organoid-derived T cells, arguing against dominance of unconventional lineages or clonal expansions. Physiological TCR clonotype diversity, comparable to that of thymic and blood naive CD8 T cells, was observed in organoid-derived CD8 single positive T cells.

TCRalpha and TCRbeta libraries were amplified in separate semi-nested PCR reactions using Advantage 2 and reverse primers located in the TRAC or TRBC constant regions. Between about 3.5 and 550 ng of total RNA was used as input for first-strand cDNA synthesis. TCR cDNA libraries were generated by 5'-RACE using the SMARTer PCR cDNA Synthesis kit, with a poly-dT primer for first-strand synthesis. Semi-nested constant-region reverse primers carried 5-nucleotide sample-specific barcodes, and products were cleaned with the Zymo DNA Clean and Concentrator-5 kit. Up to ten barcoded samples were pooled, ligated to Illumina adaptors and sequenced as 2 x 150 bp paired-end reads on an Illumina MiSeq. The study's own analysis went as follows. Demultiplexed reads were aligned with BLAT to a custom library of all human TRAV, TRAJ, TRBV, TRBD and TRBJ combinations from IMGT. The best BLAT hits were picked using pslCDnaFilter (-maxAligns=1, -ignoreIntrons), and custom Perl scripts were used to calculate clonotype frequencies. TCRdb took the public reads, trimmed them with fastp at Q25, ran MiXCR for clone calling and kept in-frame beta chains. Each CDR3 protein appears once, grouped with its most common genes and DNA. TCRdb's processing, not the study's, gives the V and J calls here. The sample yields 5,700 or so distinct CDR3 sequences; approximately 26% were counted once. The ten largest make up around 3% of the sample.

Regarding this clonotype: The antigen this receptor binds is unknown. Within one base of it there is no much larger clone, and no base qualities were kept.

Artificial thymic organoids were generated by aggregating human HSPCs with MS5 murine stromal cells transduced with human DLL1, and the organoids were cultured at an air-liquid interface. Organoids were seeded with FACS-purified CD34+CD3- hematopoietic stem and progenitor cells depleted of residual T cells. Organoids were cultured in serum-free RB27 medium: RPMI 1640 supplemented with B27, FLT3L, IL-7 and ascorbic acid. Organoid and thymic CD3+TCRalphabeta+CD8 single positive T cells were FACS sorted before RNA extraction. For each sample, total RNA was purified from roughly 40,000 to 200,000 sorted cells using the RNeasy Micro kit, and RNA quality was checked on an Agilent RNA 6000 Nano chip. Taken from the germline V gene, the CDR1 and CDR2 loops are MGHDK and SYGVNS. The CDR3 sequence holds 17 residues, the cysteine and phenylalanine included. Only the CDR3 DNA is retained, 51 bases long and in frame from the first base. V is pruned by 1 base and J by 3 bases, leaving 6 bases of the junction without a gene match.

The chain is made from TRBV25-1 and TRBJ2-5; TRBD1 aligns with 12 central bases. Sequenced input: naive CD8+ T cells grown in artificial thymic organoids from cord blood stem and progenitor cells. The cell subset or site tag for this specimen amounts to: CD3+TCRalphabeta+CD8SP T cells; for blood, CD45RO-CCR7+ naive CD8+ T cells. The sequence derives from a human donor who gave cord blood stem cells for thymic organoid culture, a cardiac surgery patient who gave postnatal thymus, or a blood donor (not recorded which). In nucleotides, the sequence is TGTGCCAGCAGTGAATGGAGAGGGACAGGGGGCGAAGAGACCCAGTACTTC. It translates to CASSEWRGTGGEETQYF.